This T cell receptor (beta chain) was recovered during a study of cytomegalovirus exposure and HLA in healthy donors. Study information: Clustering assigned about four fifths of the roughly 380 genotyped donors to the Caucasian-associated ancestry cluster.

Unrecorded immune exposures were likely, despite nominal health at sampling. Study results and limitations: The number of N-insertions in an Asian-associated ancestry cluster was reportedly below the 666-donor mean in a later analysis.

This clone has more than one count but fewer than ten. Its antigen is unknown. Use of 60 Vbeta and 13 Jbeta primers characterized the PCR. The protocol was immunoSEQ multiplex PCR, while the TCRdb copy is restricted to in-frame clones and leaves out a portion. The sample yields 150,000 to 200,000 clones, about 13% seen once. The specimen sequenced was PBMCs. This clonotype was sampled from a man in his fifties or sixties in good health and CMV-seropositive.

CDR3 DNA: TGTGCCAGCAGTAGAGGGACATTTTCGAACACTGAAGCTTTCTTT. Amino acids: CASSRGTFSNTEAFF. The chain is built from TRBV27 and TRBJ1-1; tentatively, D is TRBD1 (6 bases). V was pared by 5 bases and J by 1 base, with 14 bases between. Germline-derived CDR1 and CDR2 are MNHEY and SMNVEV (reference sequence). The CDR3 consists of 15 residues.